A selection of T cell receptor beta chains follows, all from one sample in a study of CD8+CD57+ T cells in acquired aplastic anemia. In TCRdb, the reads were re-called with MiXCR into one record per CDR3 protein. The table lists a few hundred thousand distinct CDR3 sequences, around 30% of them singletons, with less than 0.85% in the top ten. Input material: sorted CD4+, CD8+, or CD8+CD57+ T cells (not recorded which) from PBMCs. These receptors were collected from a human donor with aplastic anemia. Each CDR3 is given with its conserved first and last residue. The D gene is left open where the match is weak. Clone sizes are given selectively: once, few, many, or a class where the clone is expanded.

j_gene	v_gene	abundance	d_gene	CDR3nt	CDR3aa
TRBJ2-4	TRBV15	-	-	TGTGCCACCAGCAGAGGGTCCGTAGCCAAAAACATTCAGTACTTC	CATSRGSVAKNIQYF
TRBJ2-7	TRBV29-1	-	-	TGCAGCGTGGCGACTACGGATTCGACCCCCCACTCCTACGAGCAGTACTTC	CSVATTDSTPHSYEQYF
TRBJ2-7	TRBV6-5	once	-	TGCGCCAGCAGTTATACGGGGGAACTCCCCTACGAGCAGTACTTC	CASSYTGELPYEQYF
TRBJ1-2	TRBV7-8	many	-	TGTGCCAGCAGCTTAGGTCAGGGGTGGTATGGCTACACCTTC	CASSLGQGWYGYTF
TRBJ2-7	TRBV6-1	many	TRBD1	TGTGCCAGCAGCGGGGACAGAGACGAGCAGTACTTC	CASSGDRDEQYF
TRBJ2-1	TRBV4-2	-	TRBD2	TGTGCCAGCAGCACCGGACTAGCGGGAGGGGGTGAGCAGTTCTTC	CASSTGLAGGGEQFF
TRBJ2-7	TRBV5-1	-	TRBD1	TGCGCCAGCAGCCTCTGGGGACAGGGGGCCTACGAGCAGTACTTC	CASSLWGQGAYEQYF
TRBJ1-2	TRBV19	few	-	TGTGCCAGTGCGAGGGCTAACTATGGCTACACCTTC	CASARANYGYTF
TRBJ1-2	TRBV10-3	few	-	TGTGCCCTCGAGGGAGTCGACAGAGGGGGGGTTCCCTGTGGCTACACCTTC	CALEGVDRGGVPCGYTF
TRBJ2-7	TRBV10-3	few	-	TGTGCCATCAGTCAACAGGGCTACGAGCAGTACTTC	CAISQQGYEQYF
TRBJ1-1	TRBV6-1	few	-	TGTGCCAGCAGCCTAGGTCTCTCGGGCACTGAAGCTTTCTTT	CASSLGLSGTEAFF
TRBJ2-1	TRBV7-3	-	TRBD2	TGTGCCCGCAGCTTAATCCCGGGGGGGCCCTACAATGAGCAGTTCTTC	CARSLIPGGPYNEQFF
TRBJ2-2	TRBV16	few	-	TGTGCCAGCAGCCCACAGGGTGCGACCGGGGAGCTGTTTTTT	CASSPQGATGELFF
TRBJ2-4	TRBV11-2	once	-	TGTGCCAGCAGCTTAACGGGCTACGAAAACATTCAGTACTTC	CASSLTGYENIQYF
TRBJ1-6	TRBV3-1	few	-	TGTGCCAGCAGCCAACAGAGCTCCTATAATTCACCCCTCCACTTT	CASSQQSSYNSPLHF
TRBJ2-2	TRBV11-2	-	TRBD2	TGTGCCAGCAGCTTAGGTCGAGGGCTAGCGGGAGGGACTTTTGGCACCGGGGAGCTGTTTTTT	CASSLGRGLAGGTFGTGELFF
TRBJ2-7	TRBV19	-	-	TGCGCCAGTGGTAAGAGGGGGAGGTACGAGCAGTACTTC	CASGKRGRYEQYF
TRBJ2-3	TRBV9	-	-	TGTGCCAGCAGCGTAGGTTCAGATACGCGGTATTTT	CASSVGSDTRYF
TRBJ2-5	TRBV19	-	TRBD1	TGTGCCAGTAGTGTCGCGACAGGGCGGTCAGAGACCCAGTACTTC	CASSVATGRSETQYF
TRBJ1-6	TRBV25-1	-	TRBD1	TGTGCCAGCACCCTCGACAGGGGGACGGACCGGTCACCCCTCCACTTT	CASTLDRGTDRSPLHF
TRBJ1-5	TRBV20-1	many	-	TGCAGTGCTAGAACACAGGTAGACAATCAGCCCCAGCATTTT	CSARTQVDNQPQHF